This T cell receptor beta chain is from a study of blood T cells in healthy people across ages. A second PCR, run for roughly 7 to 11 cycles, used a sample-barcoded 5' primer plus a J-beta primer mix. A single record per CDR3 protein comes from TCRdb applying MiXCR to the 5' RACE reads. The table records some 640,000 distinct CDR3 sequences, over 45% of them present only once. CDR1 and CDR2 from the germline V gene are ENHRY and SYGVKD. The CDR3 is made up of 12 amino acids. Trimming stripped 9 bases from V and 7 bases from J, with 16 bases between. The J gene is TRBJ2-7, the V gene TRBV10-3; D is perhaps TRBD2 (6 bases). This clonotype was sampled from a woman in her sixties or seventies in good health. Sequenced input: blood. The CDR3 protein is CAISREPTEQYF. CDR3 in DNA: TGTGCCATTTCACGGGAGCCCACTGAGCAGTACTTC.